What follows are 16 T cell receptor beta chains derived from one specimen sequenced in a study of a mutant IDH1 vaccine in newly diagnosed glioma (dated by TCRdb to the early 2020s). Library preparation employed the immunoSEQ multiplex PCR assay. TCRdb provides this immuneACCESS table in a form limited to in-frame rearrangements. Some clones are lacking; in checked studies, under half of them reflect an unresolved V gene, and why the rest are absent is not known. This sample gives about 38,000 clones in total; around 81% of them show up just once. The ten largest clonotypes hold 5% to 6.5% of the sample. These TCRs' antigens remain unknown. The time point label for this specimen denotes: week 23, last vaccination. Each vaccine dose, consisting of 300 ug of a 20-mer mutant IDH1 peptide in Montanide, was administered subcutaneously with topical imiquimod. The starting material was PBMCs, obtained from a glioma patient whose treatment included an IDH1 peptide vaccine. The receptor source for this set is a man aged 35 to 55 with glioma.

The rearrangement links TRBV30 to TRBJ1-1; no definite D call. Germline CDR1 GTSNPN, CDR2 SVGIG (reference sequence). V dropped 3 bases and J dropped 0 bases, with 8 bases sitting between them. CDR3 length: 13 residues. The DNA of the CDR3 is TGTGCCTGGAGCAAAAATTTGAACACTGAAGCTTTCTTT. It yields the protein CAWSKNLNTEAFF. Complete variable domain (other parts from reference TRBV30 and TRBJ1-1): SQTIHQWPATLVQPVGSPLSLECTVEGTSNPNLYWYRQAAGRGLQLLFYSVGIGQISSEVPQNLSASRPQDRQFILSSKKLLLSDSGFYLCAWSKNLNTEAFFGQGTRLTVV.

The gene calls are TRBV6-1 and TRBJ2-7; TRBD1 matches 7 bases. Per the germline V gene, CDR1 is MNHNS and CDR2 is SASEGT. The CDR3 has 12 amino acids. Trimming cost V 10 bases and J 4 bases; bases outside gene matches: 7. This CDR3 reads CATTGNGYEQYF. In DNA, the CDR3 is TGTGCCACGACAGGGAATGGGTACGAGCAGTACTTC.

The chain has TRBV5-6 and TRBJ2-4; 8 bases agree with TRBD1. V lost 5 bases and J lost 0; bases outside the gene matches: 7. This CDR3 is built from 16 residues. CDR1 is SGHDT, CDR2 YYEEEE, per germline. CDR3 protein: CASREQGGLAKNIQYF. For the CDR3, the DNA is TGTGCCAGCAGGGAACAGGGGGGACTAGCCAAAAACATTCAGTACTTC.

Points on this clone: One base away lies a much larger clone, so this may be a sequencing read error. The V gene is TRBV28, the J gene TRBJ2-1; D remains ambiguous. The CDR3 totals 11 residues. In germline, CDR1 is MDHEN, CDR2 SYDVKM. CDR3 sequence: CASSSDNEQFF. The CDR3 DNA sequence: TGTGCCAGCAGCTCCGACAATGAGCAGTTCTTC.

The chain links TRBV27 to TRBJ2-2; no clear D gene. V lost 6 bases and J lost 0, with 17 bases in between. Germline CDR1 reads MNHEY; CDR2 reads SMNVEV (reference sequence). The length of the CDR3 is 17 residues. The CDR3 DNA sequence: TGTGCCAGCAGCCTCACAAGGGTCCTCGCGAACACCGGGGAGCTGTTTTTT. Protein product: CASSLTRVLANTGELFF.

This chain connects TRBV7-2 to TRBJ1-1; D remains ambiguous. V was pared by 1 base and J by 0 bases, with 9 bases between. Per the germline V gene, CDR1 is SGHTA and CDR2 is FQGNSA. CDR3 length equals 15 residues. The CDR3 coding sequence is TGTGCCAGCAGCTTAGTAGGAGGTTTGAACACTGAAGCTTTCTTT. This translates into CASSLVGGLNTEAFF.

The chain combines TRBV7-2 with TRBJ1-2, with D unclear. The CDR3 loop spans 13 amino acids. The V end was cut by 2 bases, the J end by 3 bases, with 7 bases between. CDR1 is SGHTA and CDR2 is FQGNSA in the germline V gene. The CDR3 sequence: CASSLPQDYGYTF. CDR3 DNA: TGTGCCAGCAGCTTACCGCAGGACTATGGCTACACCTTC.

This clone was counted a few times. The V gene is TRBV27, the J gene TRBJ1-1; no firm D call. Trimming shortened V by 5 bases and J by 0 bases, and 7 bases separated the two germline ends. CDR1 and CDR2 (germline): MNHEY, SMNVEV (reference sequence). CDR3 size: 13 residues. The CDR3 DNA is TGTGCCAGCAGTCCTTTTATGAACACTGAAGCTTTCTTT. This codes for CASSPFMNTEAFF.

CDR3 coding DNA: TGTGCCAGCAGTTCTGGAATCGTGGGCCGTAGGGACACTGAAGCTTTCTTT. This encodes CASSSGIVGRRDTEAFF. The chain couples TRBV28 to TRBJ1-1; D is uncertain. CDR3 length equals 17 residues. Between the trimmed V and J ends, which lost 4 bases and 3 bases, there was a span of 21 bases. Germline V gene lookup returns CDR1 MDHEN and CDR2 SYDVKM.

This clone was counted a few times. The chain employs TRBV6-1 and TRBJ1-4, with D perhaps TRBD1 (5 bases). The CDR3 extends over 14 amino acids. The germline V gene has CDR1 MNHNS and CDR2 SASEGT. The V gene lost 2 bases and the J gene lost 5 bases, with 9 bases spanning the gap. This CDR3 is CASSEWGRNEKLFF. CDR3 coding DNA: TGTGCCAGCAGTGAATGGGGGAGAAATGAAAAACTGTTTTTT.

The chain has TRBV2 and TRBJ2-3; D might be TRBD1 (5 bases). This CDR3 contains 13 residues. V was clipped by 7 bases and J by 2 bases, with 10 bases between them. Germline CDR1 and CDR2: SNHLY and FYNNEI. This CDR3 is CASKQGLTDTQYF. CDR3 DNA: TGTGCCAGCAAGCAGGGCCTCACAGATACGCAGTATTTT.

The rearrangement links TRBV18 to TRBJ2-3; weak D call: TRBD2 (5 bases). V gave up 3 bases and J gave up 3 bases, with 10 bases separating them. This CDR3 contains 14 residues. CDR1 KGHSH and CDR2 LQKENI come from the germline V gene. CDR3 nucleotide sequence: TGTGCCAGCTCACCGCGGACTGGGACAGATACGCAGTATTTT. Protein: CASSPRTGTDTQYF.

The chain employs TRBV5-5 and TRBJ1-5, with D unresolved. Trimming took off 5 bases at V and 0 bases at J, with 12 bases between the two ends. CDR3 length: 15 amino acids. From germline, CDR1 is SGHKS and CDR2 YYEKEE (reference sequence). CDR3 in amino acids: CASSERGISNQPQHF. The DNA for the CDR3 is TGTGCCAGCAGTGAGAGAGGGATTAGCAATCAGCCCCAGCATTTT.

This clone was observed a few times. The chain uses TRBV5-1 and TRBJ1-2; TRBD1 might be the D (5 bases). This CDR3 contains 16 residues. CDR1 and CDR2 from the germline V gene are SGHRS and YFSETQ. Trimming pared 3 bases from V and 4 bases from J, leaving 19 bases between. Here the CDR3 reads CASSSPTSREVYGYTF. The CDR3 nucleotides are TGCGCCAGCAGCTCACCGACGAGCAGGGAAGTCTATGGCTACACCTTC.

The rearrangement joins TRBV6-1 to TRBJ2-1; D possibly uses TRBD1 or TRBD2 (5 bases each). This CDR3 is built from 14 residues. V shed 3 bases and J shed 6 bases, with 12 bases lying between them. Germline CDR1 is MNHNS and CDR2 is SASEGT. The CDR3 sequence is CASSDGTDLNEQFF. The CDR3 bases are TGTGCCAGCAGTGACGGGACGGACCTCAATGAGCAGTTCTTC.

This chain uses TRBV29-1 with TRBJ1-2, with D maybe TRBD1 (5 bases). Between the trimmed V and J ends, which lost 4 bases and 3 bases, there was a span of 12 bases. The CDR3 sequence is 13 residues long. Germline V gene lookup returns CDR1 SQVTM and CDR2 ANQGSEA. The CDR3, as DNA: TGCAGCGTTGCACCAGGGATCGACTATGGCTACACCTTC. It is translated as CSVAPGIDYGYTF.